This passage covers 5 T cell receptor beta chains from one sample sequenced in a study of early T cells in non-severe SARS-CoV-2 infection. TCRdb reprocessed the 5' RACE reads with MiXCR, giving one entry per CDR3 protein. Of 50,000 to 75,000 distinct CDR3 sequences in the sample, 12% were seen once. This material consisted of whole blood, taken at baseline. The origin of the receptors is an adult who was a healthcare worker with PCR-confirmed SARS-CoV-2 infection or an uninfected control (not recorded which). The donor label of this sample is uncertain.

This rearrangement joins TRBV20-1 to TRBJ2-3, with a tentative D call TRBD2 (5 bases). The CDR3 extends over 11 amino acids. Per the germline V gene, CDR1 is DFQATT and CDR2 is SNEGSKA (reference sequence). The V end was cut by 5 bases, the J end by 4 bases, with 7 bases between. The DNA for the CDR3 is TGCAGTGCTCCGGGGTCAGATACGCAGTATTTT. Protein sequence: CSAPGSDTQYF.

This clonotype was picked up a small number of times. The chain recombines TRBV2 with TRBJ2-3, with a weak D call TRBD2 (5 bases). Per germline, CDR1 SNHLY and CDR2 FYNNEI. This CDR3 comprises 15 residues. V was trimmed by 6 bases and J by 4 bases, leaving 17 bases between them. CDR3 in DNA: TGTGCCAGCAGCCCCGTTGAGGGCGGAGCAGATACGCAGTATTTT. It specifies CASSPVEGGADTQYF.

This clonotype came up many times. The rearrangement uses TRBV20-1 and TRBJ2-1, with 9 bases identical to TRBD2. Germline assignment: CDR1 DFQATT and CDR2 SNEGSKA (reference sequence). Losses at the gene ends were 6 bases for V and 6 bases for J; bases not matched to a gene: 9. The CDR3 extends over 14 amino acids. The CDR3: CSAMGLAVVNEQFF. CDR3 in DNA: TGCAGTGCCATGGGACTAGCTGTGGTCAATGAGCAGTTCTTC.

The chain links TRBV5-1 to TRBJ2-1; D possibly corresponds to TRBD2 (6 bases). The germline V gene has CDR1 SGHRS and CDR2 YFSETQ. V gave up 4 bases and J gave up 4 bases, with 27 bases separating them. The CDR3 length is 19 residues. The CDR3: CASSGSGTPTIIRYNEQFF. The DNA for the CDR3 is TGCGCCAGCAGCGGATCCGGGACTCCGACGATTATTCGGTACAATGAGCAGTTCTTC.

The chain links TRBV5-1 to TRBJ2-3; 7 positions match TRBD2. Germline lookup yields CDR1 SGHRS and CDR2 YFSETQ. This CDR3 comprises 15 residues. The ends lost 6 bases at V and 0 bases at J; junction bases unmatched: 7. The CDR3 here is CASTGGGLSTDTQYF. CDR3 nucleotide sequence: TGCGCCAGCACGGGAGGAGGGCTAAGCACAGATACGCAGTATTTT.